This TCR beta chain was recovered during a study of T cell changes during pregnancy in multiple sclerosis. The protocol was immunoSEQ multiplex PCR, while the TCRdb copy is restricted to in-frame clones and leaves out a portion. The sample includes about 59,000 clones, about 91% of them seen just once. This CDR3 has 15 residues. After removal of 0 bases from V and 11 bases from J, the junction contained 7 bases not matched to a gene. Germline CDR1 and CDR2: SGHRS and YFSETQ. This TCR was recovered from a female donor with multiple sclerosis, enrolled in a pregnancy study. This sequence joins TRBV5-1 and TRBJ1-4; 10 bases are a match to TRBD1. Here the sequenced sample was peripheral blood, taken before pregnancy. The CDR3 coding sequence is TGCGCCAGCAGCTTGGGGACTGACAGGGGGCATAAACTGTTTTTT. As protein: CASSLGTDRGHKLFF.